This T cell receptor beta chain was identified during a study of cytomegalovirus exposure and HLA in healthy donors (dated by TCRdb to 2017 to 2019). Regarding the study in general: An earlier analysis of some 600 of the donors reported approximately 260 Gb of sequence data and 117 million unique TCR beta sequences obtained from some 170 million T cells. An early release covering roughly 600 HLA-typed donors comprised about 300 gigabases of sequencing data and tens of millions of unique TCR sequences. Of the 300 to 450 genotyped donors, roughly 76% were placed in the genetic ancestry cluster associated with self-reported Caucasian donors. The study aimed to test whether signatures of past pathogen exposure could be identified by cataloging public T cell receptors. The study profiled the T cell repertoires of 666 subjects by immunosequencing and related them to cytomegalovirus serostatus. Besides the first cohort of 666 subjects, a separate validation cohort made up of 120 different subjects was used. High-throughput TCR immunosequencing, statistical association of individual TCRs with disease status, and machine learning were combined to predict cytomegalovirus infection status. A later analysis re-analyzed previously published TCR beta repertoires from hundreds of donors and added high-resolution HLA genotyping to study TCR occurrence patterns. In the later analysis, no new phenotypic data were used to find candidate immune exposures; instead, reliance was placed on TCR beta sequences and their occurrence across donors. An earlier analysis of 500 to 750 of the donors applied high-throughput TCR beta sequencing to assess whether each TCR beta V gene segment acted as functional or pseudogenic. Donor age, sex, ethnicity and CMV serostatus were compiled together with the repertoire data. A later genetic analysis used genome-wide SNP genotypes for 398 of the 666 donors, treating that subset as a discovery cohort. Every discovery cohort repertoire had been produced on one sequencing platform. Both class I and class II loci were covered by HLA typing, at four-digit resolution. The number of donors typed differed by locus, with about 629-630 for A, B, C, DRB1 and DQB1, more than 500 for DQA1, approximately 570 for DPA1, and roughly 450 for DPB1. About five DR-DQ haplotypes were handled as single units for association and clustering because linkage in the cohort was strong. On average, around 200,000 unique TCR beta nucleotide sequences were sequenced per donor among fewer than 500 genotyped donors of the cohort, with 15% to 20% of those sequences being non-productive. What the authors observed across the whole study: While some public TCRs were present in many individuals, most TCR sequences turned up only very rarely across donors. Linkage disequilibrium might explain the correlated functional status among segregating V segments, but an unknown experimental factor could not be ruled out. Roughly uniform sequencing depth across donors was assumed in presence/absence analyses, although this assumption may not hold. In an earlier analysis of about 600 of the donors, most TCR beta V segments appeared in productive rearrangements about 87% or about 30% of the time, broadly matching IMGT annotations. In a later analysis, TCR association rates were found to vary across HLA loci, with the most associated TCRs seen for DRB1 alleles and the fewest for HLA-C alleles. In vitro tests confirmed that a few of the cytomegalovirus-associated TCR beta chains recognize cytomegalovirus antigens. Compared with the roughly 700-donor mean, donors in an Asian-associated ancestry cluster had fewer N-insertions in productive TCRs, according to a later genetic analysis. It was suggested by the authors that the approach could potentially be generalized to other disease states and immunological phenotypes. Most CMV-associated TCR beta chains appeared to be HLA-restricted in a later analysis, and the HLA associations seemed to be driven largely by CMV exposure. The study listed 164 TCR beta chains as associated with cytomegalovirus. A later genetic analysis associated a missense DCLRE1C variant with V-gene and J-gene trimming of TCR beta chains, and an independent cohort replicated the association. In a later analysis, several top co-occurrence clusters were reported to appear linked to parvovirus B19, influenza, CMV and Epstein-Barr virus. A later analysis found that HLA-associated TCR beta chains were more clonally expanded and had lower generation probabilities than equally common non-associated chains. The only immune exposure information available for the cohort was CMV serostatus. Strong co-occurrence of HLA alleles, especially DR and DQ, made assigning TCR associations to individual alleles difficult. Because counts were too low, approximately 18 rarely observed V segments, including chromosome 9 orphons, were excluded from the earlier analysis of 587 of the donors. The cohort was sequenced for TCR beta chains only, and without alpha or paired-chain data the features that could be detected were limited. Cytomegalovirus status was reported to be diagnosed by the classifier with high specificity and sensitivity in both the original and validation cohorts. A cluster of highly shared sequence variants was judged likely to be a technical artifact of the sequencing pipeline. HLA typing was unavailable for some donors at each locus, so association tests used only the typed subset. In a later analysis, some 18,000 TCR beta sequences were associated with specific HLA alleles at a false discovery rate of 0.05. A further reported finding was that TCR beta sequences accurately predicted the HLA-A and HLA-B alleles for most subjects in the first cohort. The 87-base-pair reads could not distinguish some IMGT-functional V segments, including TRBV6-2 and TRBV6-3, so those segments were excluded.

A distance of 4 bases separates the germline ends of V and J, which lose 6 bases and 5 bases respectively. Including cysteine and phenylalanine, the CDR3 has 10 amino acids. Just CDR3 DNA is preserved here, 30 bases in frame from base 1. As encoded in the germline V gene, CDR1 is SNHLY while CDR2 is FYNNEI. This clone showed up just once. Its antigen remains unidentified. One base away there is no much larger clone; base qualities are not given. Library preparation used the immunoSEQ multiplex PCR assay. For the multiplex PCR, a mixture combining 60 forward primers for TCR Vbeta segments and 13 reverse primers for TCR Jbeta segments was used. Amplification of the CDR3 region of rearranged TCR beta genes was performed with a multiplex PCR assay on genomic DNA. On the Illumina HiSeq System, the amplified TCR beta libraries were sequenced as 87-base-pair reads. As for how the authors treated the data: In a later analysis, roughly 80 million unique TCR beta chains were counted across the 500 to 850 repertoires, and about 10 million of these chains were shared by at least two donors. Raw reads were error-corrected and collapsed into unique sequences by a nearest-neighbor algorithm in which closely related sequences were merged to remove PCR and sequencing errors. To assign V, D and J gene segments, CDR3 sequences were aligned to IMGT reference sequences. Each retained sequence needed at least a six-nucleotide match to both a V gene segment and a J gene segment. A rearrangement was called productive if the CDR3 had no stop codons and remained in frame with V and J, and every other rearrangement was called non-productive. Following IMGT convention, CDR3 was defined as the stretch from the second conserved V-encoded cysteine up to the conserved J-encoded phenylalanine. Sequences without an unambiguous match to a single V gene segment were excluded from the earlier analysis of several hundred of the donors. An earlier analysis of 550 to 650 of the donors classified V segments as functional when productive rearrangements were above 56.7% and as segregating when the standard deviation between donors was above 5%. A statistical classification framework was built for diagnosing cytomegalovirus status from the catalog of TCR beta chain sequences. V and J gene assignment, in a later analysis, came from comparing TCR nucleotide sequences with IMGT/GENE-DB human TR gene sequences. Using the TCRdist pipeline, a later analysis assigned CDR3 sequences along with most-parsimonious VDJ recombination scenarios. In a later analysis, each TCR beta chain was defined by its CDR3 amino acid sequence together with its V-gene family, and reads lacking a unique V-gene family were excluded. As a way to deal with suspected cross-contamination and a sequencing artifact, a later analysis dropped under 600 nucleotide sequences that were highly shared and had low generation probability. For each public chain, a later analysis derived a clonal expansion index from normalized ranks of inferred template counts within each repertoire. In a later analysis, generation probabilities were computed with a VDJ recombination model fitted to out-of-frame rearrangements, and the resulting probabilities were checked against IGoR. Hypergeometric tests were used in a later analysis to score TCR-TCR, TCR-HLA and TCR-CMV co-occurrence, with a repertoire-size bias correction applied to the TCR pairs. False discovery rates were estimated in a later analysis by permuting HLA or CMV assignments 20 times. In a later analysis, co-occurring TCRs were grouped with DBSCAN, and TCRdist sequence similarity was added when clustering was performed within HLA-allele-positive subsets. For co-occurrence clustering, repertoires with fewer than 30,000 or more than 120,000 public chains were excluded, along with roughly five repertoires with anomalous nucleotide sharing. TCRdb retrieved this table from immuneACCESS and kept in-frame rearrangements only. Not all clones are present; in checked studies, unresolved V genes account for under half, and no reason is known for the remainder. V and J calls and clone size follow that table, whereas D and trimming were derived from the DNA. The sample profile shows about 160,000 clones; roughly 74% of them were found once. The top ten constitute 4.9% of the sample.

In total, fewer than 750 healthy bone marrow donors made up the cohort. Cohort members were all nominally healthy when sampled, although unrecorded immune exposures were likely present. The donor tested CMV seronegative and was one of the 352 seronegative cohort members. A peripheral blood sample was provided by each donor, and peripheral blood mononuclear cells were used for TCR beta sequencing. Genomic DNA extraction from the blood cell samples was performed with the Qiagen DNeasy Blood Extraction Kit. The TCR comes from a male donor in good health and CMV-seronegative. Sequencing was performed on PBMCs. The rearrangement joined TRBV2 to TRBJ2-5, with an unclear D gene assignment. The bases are TGTGCCAGCAGCTCCGAGACCCAGTACTTC. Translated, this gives CASSSETQYF.